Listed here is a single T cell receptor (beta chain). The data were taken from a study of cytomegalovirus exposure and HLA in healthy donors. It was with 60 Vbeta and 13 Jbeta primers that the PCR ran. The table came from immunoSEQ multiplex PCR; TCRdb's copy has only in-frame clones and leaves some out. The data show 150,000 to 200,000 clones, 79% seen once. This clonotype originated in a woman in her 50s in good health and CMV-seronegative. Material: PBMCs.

CDR3 protein: CASSFLLQGRDEQFF. The CDR3 DNA reads as TGCGCCAGCAGCTTCCTATTACAGGGTCGGGATGAGCAGTTCTTC. The genes are TRBV5-1 and TRBJ2-1; tentatively, D is TRBD1 (6 bases). CDR3 size: 15 residues. V was pared by 2 bases and J by 8 bases, with 17 bases between. From germline, CDR1 is SGHRS and CDR2 YFSETQ.